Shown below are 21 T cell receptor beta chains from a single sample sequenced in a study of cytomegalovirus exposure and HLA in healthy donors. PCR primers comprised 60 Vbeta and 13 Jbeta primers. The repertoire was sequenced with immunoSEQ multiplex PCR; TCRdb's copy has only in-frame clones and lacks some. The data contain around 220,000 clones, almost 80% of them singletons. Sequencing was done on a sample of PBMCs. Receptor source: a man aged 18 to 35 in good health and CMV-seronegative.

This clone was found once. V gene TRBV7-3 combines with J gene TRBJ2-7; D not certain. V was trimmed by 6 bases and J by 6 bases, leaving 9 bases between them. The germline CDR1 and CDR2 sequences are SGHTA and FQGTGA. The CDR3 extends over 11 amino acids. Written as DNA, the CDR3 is TGTGCCAGCAGTAACGGTGGCGAGCAGTACTTC. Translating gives CASSNGGEQYF.

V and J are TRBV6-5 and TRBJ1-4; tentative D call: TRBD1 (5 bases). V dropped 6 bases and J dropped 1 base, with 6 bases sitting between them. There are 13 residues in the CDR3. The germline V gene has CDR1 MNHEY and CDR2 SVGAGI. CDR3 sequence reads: CASRQGTNEKLFF. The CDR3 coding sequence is TGTGCCAGCAGGCAGGGAACTAATGAAAAACTGTTTTTT.

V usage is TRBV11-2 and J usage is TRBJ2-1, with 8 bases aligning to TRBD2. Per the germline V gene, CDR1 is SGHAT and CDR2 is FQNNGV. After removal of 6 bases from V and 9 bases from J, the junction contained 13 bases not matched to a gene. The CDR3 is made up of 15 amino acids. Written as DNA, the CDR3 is TGTGCCAGCAGGCTGTGGAGCGGGAGTGGTGTTGAGCAGTTCTTC. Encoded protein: CASRLWSGSGVEQFF.

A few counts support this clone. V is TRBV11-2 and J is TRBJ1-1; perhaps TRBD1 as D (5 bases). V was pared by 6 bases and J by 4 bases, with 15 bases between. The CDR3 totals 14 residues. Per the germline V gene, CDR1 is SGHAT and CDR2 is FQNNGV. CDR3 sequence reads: CASRLIRGGTEAFF. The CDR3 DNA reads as TGTGCCAGCAGACTAATCCGGGGGGGCACTGAAGCTTTCTTT.

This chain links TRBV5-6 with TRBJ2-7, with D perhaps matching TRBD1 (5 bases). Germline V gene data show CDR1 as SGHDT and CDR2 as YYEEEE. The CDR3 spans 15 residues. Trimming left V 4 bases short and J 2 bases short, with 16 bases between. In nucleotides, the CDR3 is TGTGCCAGCAGCCTGACAGAGATTGCCACCTACGAGCAGTACTTC. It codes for CASSLTEIATYEQYF.

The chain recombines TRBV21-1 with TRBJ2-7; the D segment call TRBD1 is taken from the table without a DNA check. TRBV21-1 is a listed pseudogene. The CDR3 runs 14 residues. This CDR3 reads CASRTEHREYEQYF. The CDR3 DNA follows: TGTGCCAGCAGGACGGAGCACAGGGAGTACGAGCAGTACTTC.

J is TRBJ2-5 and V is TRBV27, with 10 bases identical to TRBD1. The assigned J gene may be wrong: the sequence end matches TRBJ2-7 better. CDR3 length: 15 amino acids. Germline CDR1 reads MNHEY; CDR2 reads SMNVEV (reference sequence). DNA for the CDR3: TGTGCCAGCAGTTTTCCCGGGACAGGGGTCCACGAGCAGTACTTC. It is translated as CASSFPGTGVHEQYF.

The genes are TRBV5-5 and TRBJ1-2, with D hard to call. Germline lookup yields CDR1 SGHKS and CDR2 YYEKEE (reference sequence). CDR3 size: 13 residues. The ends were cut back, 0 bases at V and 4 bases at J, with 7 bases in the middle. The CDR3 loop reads CASSLAQAYGYTF. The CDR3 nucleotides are TGTGCCAGCAGCTTGGCCCAGGCCTATGGCTACACCTTC.

The chain's CDR3 is CASSRTSGSTDEQYF. DNA for the CDR3: TGTGCCAGCAGCCGGACTAGCGGGAGTACCGACGAGCAGTACTTC. The chain has TRBV7-3 and TRBJ2-7, with 13 nucleotides matching TRBD2. Germline CDR1 and CDR2: SGHTA and FQGTGA. V lost 5 bases and J lost 5; bases outside the gene matches: 6. CDR3 length equals 15 residues. Filled out from reference TRBV7-3 and TRBJ2-7, the complete variable domain reads GAGVSQTPSNKVTEKGKYVELRCDPISGHTALYWYRQSLGQGPEFLIYFQGTGAADDSGLPNDRFFAVRPEGSVSTLKIQRTERGDSAVYLCASSRTSGSTDEQYFGPGTRLTVT.

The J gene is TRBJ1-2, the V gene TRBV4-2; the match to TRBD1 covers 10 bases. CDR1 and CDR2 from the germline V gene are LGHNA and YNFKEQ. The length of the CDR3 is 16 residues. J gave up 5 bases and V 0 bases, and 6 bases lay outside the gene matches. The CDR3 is CASSQDPLDRGYGYTF. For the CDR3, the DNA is TGTGCCAGCAGCCAAGATCCCTTGGACAGGGGGTATGGCTACACCTTC.

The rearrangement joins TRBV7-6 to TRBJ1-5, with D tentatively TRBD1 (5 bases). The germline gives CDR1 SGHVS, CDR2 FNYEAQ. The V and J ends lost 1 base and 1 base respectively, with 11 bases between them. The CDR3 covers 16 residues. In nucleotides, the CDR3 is TGTGCCAGCAGCTTAGGTGGGGCAAACAGCAATCAGCCCCAGCATTTT. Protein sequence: CASSLGGANSNQPQHF.

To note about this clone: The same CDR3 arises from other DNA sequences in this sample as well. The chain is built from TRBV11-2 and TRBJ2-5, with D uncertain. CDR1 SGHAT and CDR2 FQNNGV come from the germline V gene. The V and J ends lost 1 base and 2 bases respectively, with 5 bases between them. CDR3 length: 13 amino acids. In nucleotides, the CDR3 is TGTGCCAGCAGCTTAGGCAGGCAAGAGACCCAGTACTTC. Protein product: CASSLGRQETQYF.

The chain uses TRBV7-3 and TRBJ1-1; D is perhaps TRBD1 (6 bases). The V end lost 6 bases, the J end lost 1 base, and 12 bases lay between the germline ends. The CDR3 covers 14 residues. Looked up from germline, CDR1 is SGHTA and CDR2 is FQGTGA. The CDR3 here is CASSPRGKNTEAFF. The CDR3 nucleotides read TGTGCCAGCAGTCCCAGGGGAAAGAACACTGAAGCTTTCTTT.

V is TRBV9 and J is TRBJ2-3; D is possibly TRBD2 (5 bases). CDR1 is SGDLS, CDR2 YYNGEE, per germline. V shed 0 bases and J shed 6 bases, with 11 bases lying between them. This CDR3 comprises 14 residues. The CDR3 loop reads CASSVGPSGDTQYF. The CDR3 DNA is TGTGCCAGCAGCGTAGGCCCCTCGGGGGATACGCAGTATTTT.

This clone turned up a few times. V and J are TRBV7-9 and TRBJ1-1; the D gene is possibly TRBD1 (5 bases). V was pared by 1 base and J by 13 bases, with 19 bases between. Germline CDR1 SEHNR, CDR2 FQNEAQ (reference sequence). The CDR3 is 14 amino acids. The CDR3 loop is CASSLGAGPALGFF. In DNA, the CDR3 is TGTGCCAGCAGCTTAGGAGCGGGGCCAGCTCTCGGTTTCTTT.

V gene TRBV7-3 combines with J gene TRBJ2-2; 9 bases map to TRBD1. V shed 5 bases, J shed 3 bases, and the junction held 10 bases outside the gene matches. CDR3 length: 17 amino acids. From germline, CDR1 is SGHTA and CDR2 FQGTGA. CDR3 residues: CASSPHTGGADTGELFF. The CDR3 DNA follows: TGTGCCAGCAGCCCACACACAGGGGGCGCGGACACCGGGGAGCTGTTTTTT. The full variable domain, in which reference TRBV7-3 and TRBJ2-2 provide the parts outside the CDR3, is GAGVSQTPSNKVTEKGKYVELRCDPISGHTALYWYRQSLGQGPEFLIYFQGTGAADDSGLPNDRFFAVRPEGSVSTLKIQRTERGDSAVYLCASSPHTGGADTGELFFGEGSRLTVL.

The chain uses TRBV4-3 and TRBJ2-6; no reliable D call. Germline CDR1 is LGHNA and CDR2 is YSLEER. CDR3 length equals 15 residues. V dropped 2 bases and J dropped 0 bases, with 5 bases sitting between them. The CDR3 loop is CASSQSSSGANVLTF. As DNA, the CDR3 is TGCGCCAGCAGCCAATCATCCTCTGGGGCCAACGTCCTGACTTTC.

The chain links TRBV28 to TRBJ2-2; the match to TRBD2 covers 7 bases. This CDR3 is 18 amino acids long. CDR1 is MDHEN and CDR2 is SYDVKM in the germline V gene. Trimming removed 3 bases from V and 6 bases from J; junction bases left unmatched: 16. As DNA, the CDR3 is TGTGCCAGCAGTTTTATATTGGGAGGGGACGGGGGAGCCGGGGAGCTGTTTTTT. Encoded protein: CASSFILGGDGGAGELFF. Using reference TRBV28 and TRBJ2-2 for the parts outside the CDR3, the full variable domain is DVKVTQSSRYLVKRTGEKVFLECVQDMDHENMFWYRQDPGLGLRLIYFSYDVKMKEKGDIPEGYSVSREKKERFSLILESASTNQTSMYLCASSFILGGDGGAGELFFGEGSRLTVL.

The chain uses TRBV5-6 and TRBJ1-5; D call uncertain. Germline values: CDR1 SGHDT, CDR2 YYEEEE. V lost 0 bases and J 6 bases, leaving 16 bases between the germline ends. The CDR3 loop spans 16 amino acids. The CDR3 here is CASSLEGLWAGQPQHF. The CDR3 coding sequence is TGTGCCAGCAGCTTGGAGGGTTTGTGGGCGGGTCAGCCCCAGCATTTT. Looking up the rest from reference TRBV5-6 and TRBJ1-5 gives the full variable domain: DAGVTQSPTHLIKTRGQQVTLRCSPKSGHDTVSWYQQALGQGPQFIFQYYEEEERQRGNFPDRFSGHQFPNYSSELNVNALLLGDSALYLCASSLEGLWAGQPQHFGDGTRLSIL.

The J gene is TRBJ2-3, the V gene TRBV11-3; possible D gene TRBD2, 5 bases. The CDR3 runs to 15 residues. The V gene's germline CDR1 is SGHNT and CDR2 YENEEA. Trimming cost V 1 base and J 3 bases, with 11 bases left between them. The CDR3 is CASSLAGITTDTQYF. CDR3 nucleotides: TGTGCCAGCAGCTTAGCGGGGATCACGACAGATACGCAGTATTTT.

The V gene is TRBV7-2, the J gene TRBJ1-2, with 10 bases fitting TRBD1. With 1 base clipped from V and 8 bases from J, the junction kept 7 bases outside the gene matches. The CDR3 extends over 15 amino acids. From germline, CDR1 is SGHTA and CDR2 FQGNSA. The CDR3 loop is CASSLVGQGYKGYTF. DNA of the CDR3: TGTGCCAGCAGCTTAGTGGGACAGGGGTACAAGGGCTACACCTTC.